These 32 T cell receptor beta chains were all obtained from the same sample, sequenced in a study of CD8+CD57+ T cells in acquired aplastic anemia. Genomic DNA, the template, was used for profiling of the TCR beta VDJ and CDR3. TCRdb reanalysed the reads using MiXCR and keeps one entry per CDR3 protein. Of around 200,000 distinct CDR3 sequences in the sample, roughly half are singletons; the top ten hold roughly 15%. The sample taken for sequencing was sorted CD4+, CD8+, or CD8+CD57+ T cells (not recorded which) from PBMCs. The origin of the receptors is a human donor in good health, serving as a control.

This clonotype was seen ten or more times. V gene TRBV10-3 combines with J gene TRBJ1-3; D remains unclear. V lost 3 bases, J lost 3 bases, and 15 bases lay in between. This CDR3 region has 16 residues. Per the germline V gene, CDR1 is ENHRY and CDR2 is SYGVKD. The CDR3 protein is CAISDTYIGLGNTIYF. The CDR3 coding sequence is TGTGCCATCAGTGACACATACATCGGACTTGGAAACACCATATATTTT.

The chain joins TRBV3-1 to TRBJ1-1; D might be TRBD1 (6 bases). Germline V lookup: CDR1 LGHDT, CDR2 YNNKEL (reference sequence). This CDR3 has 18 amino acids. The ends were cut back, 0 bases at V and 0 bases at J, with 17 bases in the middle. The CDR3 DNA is TGTGCCAGCAGCCAAGAAGCCTGCGGACAGCTGATGAACACTGAAGCTTTCTTT. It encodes CASSQEACGQLMNTEAFF.

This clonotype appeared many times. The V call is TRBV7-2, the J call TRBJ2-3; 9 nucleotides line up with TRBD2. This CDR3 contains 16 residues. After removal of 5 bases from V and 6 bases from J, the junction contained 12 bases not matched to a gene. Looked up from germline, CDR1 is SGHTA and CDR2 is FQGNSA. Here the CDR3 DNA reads TGTGCCAGCAGCCCACACCCAGCGGGGGGCCTGGATACGCAGTATTTT. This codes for CASSPHPAGGLDTQYF.

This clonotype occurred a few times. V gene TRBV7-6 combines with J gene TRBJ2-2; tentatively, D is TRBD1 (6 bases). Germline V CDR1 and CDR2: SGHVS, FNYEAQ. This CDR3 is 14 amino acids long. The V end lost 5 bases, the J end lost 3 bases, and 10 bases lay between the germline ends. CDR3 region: CASSPTGYTGELFF. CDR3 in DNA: TGTGCCAGCAGCCCTACAGGGTACACCGGGGAGCTGTTTTTT.

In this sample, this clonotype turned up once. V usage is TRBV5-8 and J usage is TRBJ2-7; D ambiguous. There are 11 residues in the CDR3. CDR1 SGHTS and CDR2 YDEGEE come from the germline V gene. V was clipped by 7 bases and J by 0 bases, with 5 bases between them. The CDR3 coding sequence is TGTGCCAGCCAGTCCTCCTACGAGCAGTACTTC. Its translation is CASQSSYEQYF.

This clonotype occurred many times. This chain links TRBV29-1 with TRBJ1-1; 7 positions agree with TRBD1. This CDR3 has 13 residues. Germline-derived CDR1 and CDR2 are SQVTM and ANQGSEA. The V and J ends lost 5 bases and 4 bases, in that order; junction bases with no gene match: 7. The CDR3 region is CSVIQGRSTEAFF. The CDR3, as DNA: TGCAGCGTTATACAGGGGCGGAGCACTGAAGCTTTCTTT.

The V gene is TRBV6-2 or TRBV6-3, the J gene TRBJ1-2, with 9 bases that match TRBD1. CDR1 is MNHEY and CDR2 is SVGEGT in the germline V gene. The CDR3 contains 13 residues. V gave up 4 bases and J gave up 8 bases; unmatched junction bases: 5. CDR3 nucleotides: TGTGCCAGCAGTTTGGGACAGGGTCGAGGCTACACCTTC. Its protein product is CASSLGQGRGYTF.

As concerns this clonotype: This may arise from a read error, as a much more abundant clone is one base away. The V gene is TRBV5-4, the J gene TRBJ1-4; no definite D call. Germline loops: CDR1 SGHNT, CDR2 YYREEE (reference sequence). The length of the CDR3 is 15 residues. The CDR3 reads CASSSQGGSNEELFF. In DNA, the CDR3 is TGTGCCAGCAGCTCACAAGGAGGATCAAATGAAGAACTGTTTTTT.

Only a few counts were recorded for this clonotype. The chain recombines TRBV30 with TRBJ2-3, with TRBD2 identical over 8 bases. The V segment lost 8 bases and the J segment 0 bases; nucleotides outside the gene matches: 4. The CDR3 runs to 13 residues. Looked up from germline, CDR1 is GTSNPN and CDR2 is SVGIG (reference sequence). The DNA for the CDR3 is TGTGCCGCTATAGCGGGGAGCACAGATACGCAGTATTTT. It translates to CAAIAGSTDTQYF.

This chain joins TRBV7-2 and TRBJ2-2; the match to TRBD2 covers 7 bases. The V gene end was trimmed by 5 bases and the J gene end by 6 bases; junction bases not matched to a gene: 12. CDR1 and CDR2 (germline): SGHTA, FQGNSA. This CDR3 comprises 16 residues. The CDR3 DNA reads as TGTGCCAGCAGCCCAAGCGGGGTTGGGTCTTCCGGGGAGCTGTTTTTT. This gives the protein CASSPSGVGSSGELFF.

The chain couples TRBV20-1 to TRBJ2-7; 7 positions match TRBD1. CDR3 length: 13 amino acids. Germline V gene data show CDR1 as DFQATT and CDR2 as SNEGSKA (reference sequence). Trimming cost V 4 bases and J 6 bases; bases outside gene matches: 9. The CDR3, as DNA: TGCAGTGCTAACACAGGGGCGGGTTTCGAGCAGTACTTC. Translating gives CSANTGAGFEQYF.

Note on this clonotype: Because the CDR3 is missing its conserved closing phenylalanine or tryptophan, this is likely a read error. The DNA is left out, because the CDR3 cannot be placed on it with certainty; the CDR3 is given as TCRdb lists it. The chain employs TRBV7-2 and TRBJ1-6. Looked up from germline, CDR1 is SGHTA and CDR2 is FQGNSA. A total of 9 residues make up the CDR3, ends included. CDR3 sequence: CASSLSPSG.

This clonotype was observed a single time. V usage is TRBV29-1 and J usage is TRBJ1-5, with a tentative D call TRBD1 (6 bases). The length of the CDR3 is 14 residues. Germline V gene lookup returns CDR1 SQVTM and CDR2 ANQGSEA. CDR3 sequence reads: CSYSGQGRVQPQHF. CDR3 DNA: TGCAGTTACTCGGGGCAGGGGAGGGTGCAGCCCCAGCATTTT.

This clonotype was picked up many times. This CDR3 reads CASSSGNRGTYEQYF. For the CDR3, the DNA is TGTGCCAGCAGCTCCGGGAACAGGGGGACCTACGAGCAGTACTTC. The J gene is TRBJ2-7, the V gene TRBV5-8; 8 positions agree with TRBD1. CDR1 is SGHTS and CDR2 is YDEGEE in the germline V gene. Trimming cost V 3 bases and J 2 bases; bases outside gene matches: 7. The CDR3 has 15 residues.

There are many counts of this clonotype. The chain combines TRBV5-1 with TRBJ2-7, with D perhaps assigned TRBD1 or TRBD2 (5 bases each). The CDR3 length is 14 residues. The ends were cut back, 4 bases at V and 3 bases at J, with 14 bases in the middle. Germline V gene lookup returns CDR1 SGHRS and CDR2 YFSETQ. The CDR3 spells CASSVRDGSYEQYF. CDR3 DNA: TGCGCCAGCAGCGTCCGGGACGGAAGCTACGAGCAGTACTTC.

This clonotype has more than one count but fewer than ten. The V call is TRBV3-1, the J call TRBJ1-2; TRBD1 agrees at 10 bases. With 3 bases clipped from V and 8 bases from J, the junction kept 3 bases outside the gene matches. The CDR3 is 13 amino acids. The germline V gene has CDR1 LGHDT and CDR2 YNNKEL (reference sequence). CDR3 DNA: TGTGCCAGCAGCCACGGGACAGGGGAGGGCTACACCTTC. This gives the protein CASSHGTGEGYTF.

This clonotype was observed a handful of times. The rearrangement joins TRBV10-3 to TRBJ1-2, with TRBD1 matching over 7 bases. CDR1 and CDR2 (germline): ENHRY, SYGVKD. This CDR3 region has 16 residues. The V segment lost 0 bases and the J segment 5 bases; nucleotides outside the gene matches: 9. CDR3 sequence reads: CAISESRFGGQYGYTF. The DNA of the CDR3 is TGTGCCATCAGTGAGTCTCGGTTTGGGGGACAGTATGGCTACACCTTC.

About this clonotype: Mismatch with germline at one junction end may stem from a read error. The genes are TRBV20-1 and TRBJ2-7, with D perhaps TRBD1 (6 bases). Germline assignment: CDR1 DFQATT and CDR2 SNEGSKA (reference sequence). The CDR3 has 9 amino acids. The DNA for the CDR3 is TGCAGTGCTAGTCGGGACACGAACTTC. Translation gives CSASRDTNF.

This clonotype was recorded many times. CDR3 loop: CASSVGNRGPTGELFF. For the CDR3, the DNA is TGTGCCAGCAGCGTAGGTAACAGGGGGCCGACCGGGGAGCTGTTTTTT. V is TRBV9 and J is TRBJ2-2; TRBD1 matches at 9 bases. In germline, CDR1 is SGDLS, CDR2 YYNGEE. With 0 bases clipped from V and 5 bases from J, the junction kept 5 bases outside the gene matches. The CDR3 is 16 amino acids. Combining the CDR3 with reference TRBV9 and TRBJ2-2 gives the whole variable domain DSGVTQTPKHLITATGQRVTLRCSPRSGDLSVYWYQQSLDQGLQFLIQYYNGEERAKGNILERFSAQQFPDLHSELNLSSLELGDSALYFCASSVGNRGPTGELFFGEGSRLTVL.

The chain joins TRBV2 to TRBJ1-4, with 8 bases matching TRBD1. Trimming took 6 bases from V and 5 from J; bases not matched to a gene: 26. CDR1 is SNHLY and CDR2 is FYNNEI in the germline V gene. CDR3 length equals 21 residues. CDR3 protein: CASRPTGDYGPRSGVNEKLFF. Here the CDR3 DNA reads TGTGCCAGCAGACCGACAGGGGACTATGGCCCGAGGTCAGGGGTAAATGAAAAACTGTTTTTT.

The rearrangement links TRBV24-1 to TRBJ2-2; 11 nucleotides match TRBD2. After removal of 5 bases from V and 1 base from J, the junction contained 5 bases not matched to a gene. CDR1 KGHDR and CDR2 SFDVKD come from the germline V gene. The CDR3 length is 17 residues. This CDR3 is CATSGSSGGKNTGELFF. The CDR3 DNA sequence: TGTGCCACCAGTGGATCTAGCGGGGGGAAGAACACCGGGGAGCTGTTTTTT.

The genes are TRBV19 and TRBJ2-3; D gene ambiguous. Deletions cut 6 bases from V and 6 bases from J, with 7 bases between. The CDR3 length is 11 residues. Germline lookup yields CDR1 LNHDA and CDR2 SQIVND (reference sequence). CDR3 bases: TGTGCCAGTAGGTCCCCGGATACGCAGTATTTT. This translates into CASRSPDTQYF. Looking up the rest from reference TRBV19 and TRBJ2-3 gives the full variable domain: DGGITQSPKYLFRKEGQNVTLSCEQNLNHDAMYWYRQDPGQGLRLIYYSQIVNDFQKGDIAEGYSVSREKKESFPLTVTSAQKNPTAFYLCASRSPDTQYFGPGTRLTVL.

The CDR3 DNA reads TGTGCCAGCAGCTCATCCGGGGGAGTGTACGAGCAGTACTTC. Protein product: CASSSSGGVYEQYF. J is TRBJ2-7 and V is TRBV7-6; TRBD2 is a possible D gene (6 bases). Trimming removed 4 bases from V and 4 bases from J, with 14 bases in between. The CDR3 consists of 14 residues. The V gene's germline CDR1 is SGHVS and CDR2 FNYEAQ. The full variable domain, in which reference TRBV7-6 and TRBJ2-7 provide the parts outside the CDR3, is GAGVSQSPRYKVTKRGQDVALRCDPISGHVSLYWYRQALGQGPEFLTYFNYEAQQDKSGLPNDRFSAERPEGSISTLTIQRTEQRDSAMYRCASSSSGGVYEQYFGPGTRLTVT.

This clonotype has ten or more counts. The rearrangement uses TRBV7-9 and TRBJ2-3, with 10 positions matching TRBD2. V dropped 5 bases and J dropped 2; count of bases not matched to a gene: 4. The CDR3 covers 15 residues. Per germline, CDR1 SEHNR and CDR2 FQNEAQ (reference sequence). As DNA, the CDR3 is TGTGCCAGCAGCCTCGGGACTAGCGTCACAGATACGCAGTATTTT. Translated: CASSLGTSVTDTQYF.

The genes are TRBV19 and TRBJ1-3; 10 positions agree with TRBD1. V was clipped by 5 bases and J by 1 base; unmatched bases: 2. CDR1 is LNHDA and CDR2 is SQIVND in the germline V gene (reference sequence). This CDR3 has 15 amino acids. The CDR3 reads CASSRQGASGNTIYF. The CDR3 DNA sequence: TGTGCCAGTAGTCGACAGGGGGCGTCTGGAAACACCATATATTTT.

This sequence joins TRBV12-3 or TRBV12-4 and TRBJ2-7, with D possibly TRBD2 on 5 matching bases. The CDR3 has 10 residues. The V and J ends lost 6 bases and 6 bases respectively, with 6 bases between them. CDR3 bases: TGTGCCAGCAGGGCGGGCGAGCAGTACTTC. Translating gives CASRAGEQYF.

CDR3 in DNA: TGTGCCAGCAGCCTGACTCTAGCGGGGGGTCTGCAGTTCTTC. Its translation is CASSLTLAGGLQFF. The chain uses TRBV7-2 and TRBJ2-1; 11 bases fit TRBD2. The CDR3 loop spans 14 amino acids. CDR1 and CDR2 (germline): SGHTA, FQGNSA. After removal of 5 bases from V and 12 bases from J, the junction contained 9 bases not matched to a gene.

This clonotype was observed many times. CDR3 residues: CASSPQSSGANVLTF. The CDR3 bases are TGTGCCAGCAGCCCCCAGAGCTCTGGGGCCAACGTCCTGACTTTC. This rearrangement joins TRBV7-3 to TRBJ2-6; D is uncertain. Per the germline V gene, CDR1 is SGHTA and CDR2 is FQGTGA. Between the trimmed V and J ends, which lost 5 bases and 0 bases, there was a span of 8 bases. The CDR3 runs to 15 residues.

CDR3 nucleotide sequence: TGTGCCACCAGTGATACCCTTTCTAGCGGGGGGGCTGAGACCCAGTACTTC. Amino acid sequence: CATSDTLSSGGAETQYF. V gene TRBV24-1 combines with J gene TRBJ2-5; TRBD2 agrees at 12 bases. V lost 3 bases, J lost 5 bases, and 9 bases stayed unmatched. This CDR3 has 17 amino acids. CDR1 and CDR2 from the germline V gene are KGHDR and SFDVKD.

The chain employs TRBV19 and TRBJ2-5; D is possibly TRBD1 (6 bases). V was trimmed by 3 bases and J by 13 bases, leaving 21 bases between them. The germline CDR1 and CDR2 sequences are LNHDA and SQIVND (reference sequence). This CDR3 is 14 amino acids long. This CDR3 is CASSILGQRYERYF. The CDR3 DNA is TGTGCCAGTAGTATTCTGGGACAAAGGTACGAGCGGTACTTC.

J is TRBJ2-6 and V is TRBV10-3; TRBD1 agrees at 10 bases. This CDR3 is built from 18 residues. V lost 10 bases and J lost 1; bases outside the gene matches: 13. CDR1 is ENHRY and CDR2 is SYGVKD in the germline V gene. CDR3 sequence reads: CASTRGGTGESGANVLTF. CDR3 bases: TGTGCCAGCACCCGGGGGGGGACAGGGGAATCTGGGGCCAACGTCCTGACTTTC.

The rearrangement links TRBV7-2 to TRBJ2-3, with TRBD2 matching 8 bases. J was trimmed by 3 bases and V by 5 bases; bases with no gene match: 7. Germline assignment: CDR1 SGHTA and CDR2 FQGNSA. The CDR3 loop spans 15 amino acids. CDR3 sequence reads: CASSPYPSGTDTQYF. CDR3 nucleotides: TGTGCCAGCAGCCCATATCCTAGCGGGACAGATACGCAGTATTTT. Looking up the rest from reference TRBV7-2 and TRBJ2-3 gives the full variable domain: GAGVSQSPSNKVTEKGKDVELRCDPISGHTALYWYRQSLGQGLEFLIYFQGNSAPDKSGLPSDRFSAERTGGSVSTLTIQRTQQEDSAVYLCASSPYPSGTDTQYFGPGTRLTVL.